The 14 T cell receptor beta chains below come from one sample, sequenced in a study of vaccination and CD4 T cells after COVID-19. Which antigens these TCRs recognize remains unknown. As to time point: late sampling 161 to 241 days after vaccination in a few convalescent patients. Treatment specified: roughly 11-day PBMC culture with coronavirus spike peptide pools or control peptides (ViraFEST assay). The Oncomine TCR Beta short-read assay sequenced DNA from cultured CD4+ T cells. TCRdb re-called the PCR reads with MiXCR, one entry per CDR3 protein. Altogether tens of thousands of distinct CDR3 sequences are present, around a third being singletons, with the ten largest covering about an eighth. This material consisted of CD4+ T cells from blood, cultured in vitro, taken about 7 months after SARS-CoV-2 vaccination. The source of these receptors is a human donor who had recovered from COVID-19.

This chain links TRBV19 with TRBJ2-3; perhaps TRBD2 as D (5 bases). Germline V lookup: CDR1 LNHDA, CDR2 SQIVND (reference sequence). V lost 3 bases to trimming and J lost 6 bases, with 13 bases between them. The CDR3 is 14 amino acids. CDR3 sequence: CASSIAVSGDTQYF. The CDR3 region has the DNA TGTGCCAGTAGTATTGCGGTCTCGGGGGATACGCAGTATTTT.

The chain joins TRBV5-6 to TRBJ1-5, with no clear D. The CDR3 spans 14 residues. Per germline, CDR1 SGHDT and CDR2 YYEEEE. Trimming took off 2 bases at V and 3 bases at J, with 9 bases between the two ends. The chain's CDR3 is CASSFRGYNQPQHF. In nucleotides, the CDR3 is TGTGCCAGCAGCTTCAGAGGATACAATCAGCCCCAGCATTTT.

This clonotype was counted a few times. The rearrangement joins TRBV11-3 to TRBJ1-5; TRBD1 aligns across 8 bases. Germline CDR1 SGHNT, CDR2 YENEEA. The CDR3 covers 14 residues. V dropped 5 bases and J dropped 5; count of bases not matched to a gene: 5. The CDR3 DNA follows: TGTGCCAGCAGCGCACAGGGGGATGATCAGCCCCAGCATTTT. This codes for CASSAQGDDQPQHF. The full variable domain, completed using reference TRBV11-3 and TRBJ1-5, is EAGVVQSPRYKIIEKKQPVAFWCNPISGHNTLYWYLQNLGQGPELLIRYENEEAVDDSQLPKDRFSAERLKGVDSTLKIQPAELGDSAVYLCASSAQGDDQPQHFGDGTRLSIL.

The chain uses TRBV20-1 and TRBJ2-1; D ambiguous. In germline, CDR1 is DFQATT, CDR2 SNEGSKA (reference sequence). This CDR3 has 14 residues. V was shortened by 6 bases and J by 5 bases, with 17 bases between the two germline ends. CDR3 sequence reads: CSAPSPLNDNEQFF. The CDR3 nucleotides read TGCAGTGCCCCAAGCCCTCTAAATGACAATGAGCAGTTCTTC.

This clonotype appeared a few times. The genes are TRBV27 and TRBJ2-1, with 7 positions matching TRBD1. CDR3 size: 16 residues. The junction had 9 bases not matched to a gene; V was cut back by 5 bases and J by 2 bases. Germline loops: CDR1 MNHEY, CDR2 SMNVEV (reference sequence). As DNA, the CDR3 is TGTGCCAGCAGTGCATTAGACAGGGACCCCTACAATGAGCAGTTCTTC. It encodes CASSALDRDPYNEQFF.

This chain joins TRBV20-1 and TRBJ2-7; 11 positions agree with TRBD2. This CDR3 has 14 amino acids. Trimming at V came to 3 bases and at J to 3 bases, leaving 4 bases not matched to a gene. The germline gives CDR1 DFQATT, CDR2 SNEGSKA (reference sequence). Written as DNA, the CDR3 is TGCAGTGCTAGGGGGACTAGCGGAAACTACGAGCAGTACTTC. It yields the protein CSARGTSGNYEQYF.

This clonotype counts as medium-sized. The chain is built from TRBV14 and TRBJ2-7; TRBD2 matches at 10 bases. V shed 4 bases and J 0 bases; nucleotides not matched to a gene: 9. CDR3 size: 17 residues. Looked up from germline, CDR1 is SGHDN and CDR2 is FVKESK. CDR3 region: CASSLGWSGRASYEQYF. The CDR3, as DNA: TGTGCCAGCAGCCTTGGATGGAGCGGGAGGGCCTCCTACGAGCAGTACTTC.

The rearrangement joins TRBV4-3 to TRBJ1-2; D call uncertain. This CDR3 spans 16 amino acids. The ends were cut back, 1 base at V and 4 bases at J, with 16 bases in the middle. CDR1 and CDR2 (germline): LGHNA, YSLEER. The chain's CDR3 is CASSQAGLPTVYGYTF. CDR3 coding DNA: TGCGCCAGCAGCCAAGCGGGCCTTCCAACCGTCTATGGCTACACCTTC.

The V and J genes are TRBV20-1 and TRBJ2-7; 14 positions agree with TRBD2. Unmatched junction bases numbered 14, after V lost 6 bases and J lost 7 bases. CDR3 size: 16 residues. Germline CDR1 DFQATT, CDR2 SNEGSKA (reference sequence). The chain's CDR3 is CSASGGTSGSASEQYF. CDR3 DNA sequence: TGCAGTGCGAGTGGCGGGACTAGCGGGAGCGCGAGTGAGCAGTACTTC.

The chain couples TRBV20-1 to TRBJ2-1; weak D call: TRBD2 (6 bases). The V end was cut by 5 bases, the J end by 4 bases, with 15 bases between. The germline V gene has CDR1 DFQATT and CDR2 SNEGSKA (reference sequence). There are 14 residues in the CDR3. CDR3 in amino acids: CSASLAAIYNEQFF. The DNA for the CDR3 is TGCAGTGCTTCTTTAGCGGCCATATACAATGAGCAGTTCTTC.

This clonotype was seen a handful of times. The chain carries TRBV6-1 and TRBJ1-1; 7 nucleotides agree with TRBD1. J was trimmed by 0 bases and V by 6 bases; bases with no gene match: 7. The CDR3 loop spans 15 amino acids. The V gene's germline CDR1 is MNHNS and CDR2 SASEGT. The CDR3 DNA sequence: TGTGCCAGCAGGGGGACAGAGTCACTGAACACTGAAGCTTTCTTT. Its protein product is CASRGTESLNTEAFF.

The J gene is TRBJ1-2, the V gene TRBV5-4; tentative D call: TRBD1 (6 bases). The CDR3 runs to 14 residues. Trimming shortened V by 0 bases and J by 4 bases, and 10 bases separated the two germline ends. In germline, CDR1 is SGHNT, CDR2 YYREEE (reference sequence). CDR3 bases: TGTGCCAGCAGCTTGGGGCAGGGGAGCTATGGCTACACCTTC. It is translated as CASSLGQGSYGYTF. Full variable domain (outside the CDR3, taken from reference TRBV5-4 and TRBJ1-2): ETGVTQSPTHLIKTRGQQVTLRCSSQSGHNTVSWYQQALGQGPQFIFQYYREEENGRGNFPPRFSGLQFPNYSSELNVNALELDDSALYLCASSLGQGSYGYTFGSGTRLTVV.

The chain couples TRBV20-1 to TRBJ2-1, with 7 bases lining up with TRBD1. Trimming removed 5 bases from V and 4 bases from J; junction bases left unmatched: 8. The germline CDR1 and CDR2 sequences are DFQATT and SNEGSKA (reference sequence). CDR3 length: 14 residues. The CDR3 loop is CSALDRVGYNEQFF. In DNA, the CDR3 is TGCAGTGCTTTAGACAGGGTGGGTTACAATGAGCAGTTCTTC.

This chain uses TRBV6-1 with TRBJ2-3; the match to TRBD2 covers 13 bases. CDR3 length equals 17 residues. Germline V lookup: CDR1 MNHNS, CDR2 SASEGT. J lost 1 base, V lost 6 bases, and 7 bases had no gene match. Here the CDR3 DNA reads TGTGCCAGCAGGCCGAAAGGACTAGCGGGGGGCACAGATACGCAGTATTTT. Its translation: CASRPKGLAGGTDTQYF.